The sequence of this TCR beta chain was determined in a study of PD-L1 blockade in urothelial cancer. On the study more broadly: Atezolizumab at 1,200 mg intravenously every 3 weeks was started by patients around 2014.

Pretreatment and on-treatment blood mononuclear cell samples were taken, totaling between 1 and 8 time points per patient. The table came from immunoSEQ multiplex PCR; TCRdb's copy has only in-frame clones and leaves some out. The data show about 26,000 clones, 75% to 90% seen once. Germline CDR1 is LGHNA and CDR2 is YNFKEQ. CDR3 size: 11 residues. V lost 1 base to trimming and J lost 14 bases, with 8 bases between them. This clone appeared a few times. The clonotype was recovered from a man in his 60s with urothelial cancer. Sequenced here: PBMCs, sampled around atezolizumab (anti-PD-L1) treatment. This chain connects TRBV4-2 to TRBJ1-4; D unclear. DNA for the CDR3: TGTGCCAGCAGCCAAGGCGGGAGTCTGTTTTTT. It encodes CASSQGGSLFF.